One T cell receptor (beta chain) is described in this entry. The target antigen is unknown. Both 60 Vbeta primers and 13 Jbeta primers went into the PCR. The protocol was immunoSEQ multiplex PCR, while the TCRdb copy is restricted to in-frame clones and leaves out a portion. The sample's table shows 130,000 or so clones. This entry belongs to a study of cytomegalovirus exposure and HLA in healthy donors. Study-level results: Whilst most TCR sequences proved rare, a subset of public TCRs occurred across many donors.

CDR1 is SGHDT and CDR2 is YYEEEE in the germline V gene. The CDR3 spans 13 residues. The V gene end was trimmed by 0 bases and the J gene end by 4 bases; junction bases not matched to a gene: 0. The sequencing sample was made of PBMCs. This rearrangement joins TRBV5-6 to TRBJ2-5, with 7 bases that match TRBD2. This clonotype was sampled from a woman aged 40 to 49 in good health and CMV-seronegative. CDR3 region: CASSLGGGETQYF. DNA for the CDR3: TGTGCCAGCAGCTTGGGGGGGGGAGAGACCCAGTACTTC.